This T cell receptor (beta chain) stems from a study of shared clonotypes between healthy human individuals. General study findings and limits: Of the naive CD4 clonotypes, roughly 5.2% were shared across a handful of donors.

Here immunoSEQ multiplex PCR was the method, and the copy in TCRdb shows in-frame clones only, minus some. Of over a million clones detected, 70% to 80% appear once; the ten largest clones hold roughly 0.56%. CDR1 and CDR2 from the germline V gene are LNHNV and YYDKDF (reference sequence). Trimming took 1 base from V and 6 from J, leaving 14 bases between them. The CDR3 contains 15 residues. Turning to this clone: Its antigen is as yet unknown.

The source material was memory CD4+ T cells from PBMCs. Subset meaning: CD45RA-negative fraction. This chain uses TRBV15 with TRBJ2-3, with D possibly being TRBD1 (6 bases). The source of this sequence is a man between 18 and 35 years old in good health. Some clones in this sample may be carry-over from other donors' samples. CDR3 region: CATSRGRNQGDTQYF. As DNA, the CDR3 is TGTGCCACCAGCAGAGGCCGTAACCAGGGGGATACGCAGTATTTT.